The 21 T cell receptor beta chains listed next were all sequenced from one sample in a study of cytomegalovirus exposure and HLA in healthy donors. It was with 60 Vbeta and 13 Jbeta primers that the PCR ran. Generated by immunoSEQ multiplex PCR, the TCRdb table keeps only in-frame clones and is missing some. The top ten clones hold over 11% of a sample with 150,000 to 200,000 clones, nearly 80% of them seen once. Specimen: PBMCs. The receptors originated from a man aged 50-59 years in good health and CMV-seropositive.

The chain combines TRBV15 with TRBJ1-4; 7 positions agree with TRBD1. The germline V gene has CDR1 LNHNV and CDR2 YYDKDF (reference sequence). J lost 0 bases, V lost 2 bases, and 6 bases had no gene match. The CDR3 length is 17 residues. CDR3 loop: CATSRPQGGATNEKLFF. CDR3 bases: TGTGCCACCAGCAGACCTCAGGGGGGAGCAACTAATGAAAAACTGTTTTTT.

This clone showed up just a few times. This chain links TRBV7-6 with TRBJ2-2; the match to TRBD1 covers 9 bases. In germline, CDR1 is SGHVS, CDR2 FNYEAQ. The CDR3 is made up of 16 amino acids. The V and J ends lost 4 bases and 4 bases, in that order; junction bases with no gene match: 7. The CDR3 nucleotides are TGTGCCAGCAGCTCTTTACGACAGGGGGGCACCGGGGAGCTGTTTTTT. This translates into CASSSLRQGGTGELFF. The whole variable domain, filled in from reference TRBV7-6 and TRBJ2-2, reads GAGVSQSPRYKVTKRGQDVALRCDPISGHVSLYWYRQALGQGPEFLTYFNYEAQQDKSGLPNDRFSAERPEGSISTLTIQRTEQRDSAMYRCASSSLRQGGTGELFFGEGSRLTVL.

The chain's CDR3 is CASSLSIDGRSYEQYF. CDR3 DNA: TGTGCCAGCAGTTTATCAATAGACGGGAGATCTTACGAGCAGTACTTC. The chain couples TRBV27 to TRBJ2-7, with D maybe TRBD2 (6 bases). The CDR3 contains 16 residues. The V end lost 0 bases, the J end lost 4 bases, and 16 bases lay between the germline ends. The germline gives CDR1 MNHEY, CDR2 SMNVEV (reference sequence).

The rearrangement links TRBV6-6 to TRBJ1-1; D perhaps matches TRBD1 (5 bases). V lost 0 bases to trimming and J lost 1 base, with 12 bases between them. Germline loops: CDR1 MNHNY, CDR2 SVGAGI (reference sequence). This CDR3 is 16 amino acids long. The CDR3 coding sequence is TGTGCCAGCAGTTACTCGATTGGGGGGGGGAACACTGAAGCTTTCTTT. Translated, it gives CASSYSIGGGNTEAFF.

The chain has TRBV6-5 and TRBJ2-1, with 9 bases lining up with TRBD1. CDR1 and CDR2 (germline): MNHEY, SVGAGI. The ends lost 6 bases at V and 2 bases at J; junction bases unmatched: 5. The CDR3 is 15 residues long. CDR3 bases: TGTGCCAGCAGGGGACAGGGCGGCGCCTACAATGAGCAGTTCTTC. It codes for CASRGQGGAYNEQFF.

This clone was recorded a few times. J is TRBJ1-2 and V is TRBV15; unclear D gene. Trimming stripped 5 bases from V and 3 bases from J, with 13 bases between. The CDR3 consists of 14 residues. Germline CDR1 is LNHNV and CDR2 is YYDKDF (reference sequence). The CDR3 DNA sequence: TGTGCCACCAGCTCGGCCCCCCGGGACTATGGCTACACCTTC. Residues: CATSSAPRDYGYTF.

This clone is a singleton in its sample. The chain carries TRBV7-9 and TRBJ1-4; 7 bases align to TRBD1. The germline CDR1 and CDR2 sequences are SEHNR and FQNEAQ (reference sequence). The CDR3 consists of 15 residues. J lost 7 bases, V lost 2 bases, and 7 bases had no gene match. CDR3 nucleotide sequence: TGTGCCAGCAGCTTATTGACAGGGATCAGTGAAAAACTGTTTTTT. Protein: CASSLLTGISEKLFF.

A single count supports this clone. The chain couples TRBV18 to TRBJ2-5; TRBD1 agrees at 8 bases. Germline V gene lookup returns CDR1 KGHSH and CDR2 LQKENI. V was pared by 3 bases and J by 3 bases, with 0 bases of the junction left unmatched. The CDR3 is 13 amino acids. CDR3 protein: CASSPGQEETQYF. CDR3 DNA: TGTGCCAGCTCACCGGGACAGGAAGAGACCCAGTACTTC.

This clone was seen just once. The chain employs TRBV10-1 and TRBJ2-2, with D maybe TRBD2 (5 bases). Germline-derived CDR1 and CDR2 are WNHNN and SYGVQD (reference sequence). The CDR3 length is 17 residues. The V end lost 3 bases, the J end lost 0 bases, and 14 bases lay between the germline ends. As DNA, the CDR3 is TGCGCCAGCAGTGACAAGGCGGGCCTCGCGAACACCGGGGAGCTGTTTTTT. It specifies CASSDKAGLANTGELFF.

In its sample, this clone was seen a few times. The chain joins TRBV30 to TRBJ1-1; D gene uncertain. Germline assignment: CDR1 GTSNPN and CDR2 SVGIG (reference sequence). V shed 2 bases and J shed 2 bases, with 21 bases lying between them. The CDR3 consists of 17 residues. CDR3 region: CAWSPGSRLRKNTEAFF. CDR3 DNA: TGTGCCTGGAGTCCCGGGTCCCGGTTGCGGAAAAACACTGAAGCTTTCTTT.

The chain carries TRBV7-9 and TRBJ1-4, with D perhaps TRBD1 (5 bases). With 3 bases removed from V and 5 bases from J, the gap between germline ends came to 10 bases. CDR1 and CDR2 from the germline V gene are SEHNR and FQNEAQ (reference sequence). There are 14 residues in the CDR3. CDR3 region: CASSLDIRNEKLFF. The CDR3 DNA follows: TGTGCCAGCAGCTTGGACATCCGAAATGAAAAACTGTTTTTT.

V and J are TRBV5-1 and TRBJ1-4; weak D call: TRBD1 (5 bases). V lost 0 bases, J lost 5 bases, and 8 bases lay in between. From germline, CDR1 is SGHRS and CDR2 YFSETQ. CDR3 size: 14 residues. CDR3 residues: CASSLARANEKLFF. Written as DNA, the CDR3 is TGCGCCAGCAGCTTGGCCAGGGCGAATGAAAAACTGTTTTTT.

The chain employs TRBV10-2 and TRBJ2-2; 7 bases line up with TRBD1. This CDR3 has 13 residues. Trimming removed 8 bases from V and 3 bases from J; junction bases left unmatched: 3. Germline CDR1 and CDR2: WSHSY and SAAADI. This CDR3 reads CASRDSYTGELFF. The DNA of the CDR3 is TGCGCCAGCCGGGACAGCTACACCGGGGAGCTGTTTTTT.

The chain recombines TRBV5-6 with TRBJ2-2, with D unresolved. The germline CDR1 and CDR2 sequences are SGHDT and YYEEEE. Trimming cost V 4 bases and J 0 bases, with 7 bases left between them. The CDR3 contains 14 residues. The CDR3 DNA follows: TGTGCCAGCAGCGTCTTCGCGAACACCGGGGAGCTGTTTTTT. Its protein is CASSVFANTGELFF.

This clone showed up just a few times. The V and J genes are TRBV7-9 and TRBJ2-4; 8 bases align to TRBD2. Trimming at V came to 5 bases and at J to 7 bases, leaving 7 bases not matched to a gene. The CDR3 totals 14 residues. Germline V gene lookup returns CDR1 SEHNR and CDR2 FQNEAQ (reference sequence). The CDR3 DNA is TGTGCCAGCAGCACCCGGGAGGGATCGAACATTCAGTACTTC. Protein: CASSTREGSNIQYF.

This chain links TRBV5-6 with TRBJ2-7; possible D gene TRBD1, 6 bases. The CDR3 covers 13 residues. With 6 bases removed from V and 4 bases from J, the gap between germline ends came to 14 bases. Germline V gene lookup returns CDR1 SGHDT and CDR2 YYEEEE. The CDR3 loop reads CASTVQQGYEQYV. CDR3 DNA sequence: TGTGCCAGCACCGTTCAACAGGGATACGAGCAGTACGTC.

V and J are TRBV5-6 and TRBJ2-7, with TRBD2 matching 11 bases. The J segment lost 5 bases and the V segment lost 1 base, leaving 5 bases of the junction unmatched. CDR1 and CDR2 (germline): SGHDT, YYEEEE. This CDR3 comprises 15 residues. CDR3 loop: CASSLLSGGAHEQYF. The CDR3 nucleotides are TGTGCCAGCAGCTTGCTTAGCGGGGGGGCCCACGAGCAGTACTTC.

The chain links TRBV4-1 to TRBJ1-2, with 8 bases aligning to TRBD1. Germline lookup yields CDR1 MGHRA and CDR2 YSYEKL. Trimming at V came to 3 bases and at J to 4 bases, leaving 4 bases not matched to a gene. CDR3 size: 14 residues. CDR3 DNA sequence: TGCGCCAGCAGCCATTGGACAGGGTCCTATGGCTACACCTTC. Its protein product is CASSHWTGSYGYTF.

The chain has TRBV4-2 and TRBJ2-5; 10 positions match TRBD2. The CDR3 sequence is 15 residues long. After removal of 4 bases from V and 3 bases from J, the junction contained 5 bases not matched to a gene. Germline CDR1 and CDR2: LGHNA and YNFKEQ. The CDR3 bases are TGTGCCAGCAGCCGGACTAGCGGTCCCGAAGAGACCCAGTACTTC. Its translation: CASSRTSGPEETQYF.

V and J are TRBV6-5 and TRBJ1-2; D remains ambiguous. Germline values: CDR1 MNHEY, CDR2 SVGAGI. This CDR3 is 14 amino acids long. V was cut by 3 bases and J by 7 bases, with 15 bases left in between. The CDR3 sequence is CASSYQGGRVGYTF. The DNA for the CDR3 is TGTGCCAGCAGTTATCAAGGAGGGCGGGTTGGCTACACCTTC.

The chain recombines TRBV10-3 with TRBJ2-2, with a tentative D call TRBD2 (5 bases). The V and J ends lost 3 bases and 1 base respectively, with 9 bases between them. The CDR3 covers 15 residues. Germline CDR1 is ENHRY and CDR2 is SYGVKD. CDR3 protein: CAISEGGQNTGELFF. The CDR3 coding sequence is TGTGCCATCAGTGAAGGAGGCCAGAACACCGGGGAGCTGTTTTTT.